Reported below is one T cell receptor (beta chain). The antigen remains undetermined. The data are from a study of Tregs in tolerant kidney transplant recipients. Looking at the study overall: The nonmyeloablative bone marrow transplants came from related graft donors, with transient mixed chimerism. Study results and limitations: In tolerant patients, donor-specific Tregs outgrew total Tregs, suggesting antigen-driven expansion. Tregs expanded with activated donor B cells seemed most donor-specific. Biological reproducibility was not directly addressed in this study.

After around 6 days with irradiated graft donor PBMCs, CFSE-labeled recipient PBMCs were FACS-sorted. This CDR3 comprises 14 residues. Trimming took 1 base from V and 5 from J, leaving 9 bases between them. Per the germline V gene, CDR1 is SGHAT and CDR2 is FQDESV (reference sequence). Assay: immunoSEQ multiplex PCR; the TCRdb copy retains only in-frame clones and omits some. The table has 15,000 to 17,000 clones, approximately 55% seen once; the top ten hold 3.3%. This TCR was sampled from a human patient who received a combined kidney and bone marrow transplant. The V and J genes are TRBV11-1 and TRBJ2-1; perhaps TRBD1 as D (5 bases). Specimen: CD4+ T cells from blood cultured with allogeneic cells, collected before the transplant. DNA for the CDR3: TGTGCCAGCAGCTTAGGGCGGACAAACAATGAGCAGTTCTTC. Its translation: CASSLGRTNNEQFF.